Shown below are 19 T cell receptor beta chains from a single sample sequenced in a study of T-cell reconstitution after alpha-beta-depleted transplantation in children. TCRbeta library construction was performed incorporating unique molecular identifiers. TCRdb reanalysed the PCR reads using MiXCR and keeps one entry per CDR3 protein. Found here are hundreds of thousands of distinct CDR3 sequences, around 19% of them singletons; the top ten hold roughly 3.3%. Here the sequenced sample was PBMCs from the stem cell graft donor, taken from the stem cell graft. The receptors were gathered from a human donor who donated a stem cell graft to a child with acute lymphoblastic leukemia.

The chain recombines TRBV3-1 with TRBJ2-2; 9 bases map to TRBD2. Looked up from germline, CDR1 is LGHDT and CDR2 is YNNKEL (reference sequence). After removal of 0 bases from V and 7 bases from J, the junction contained 18 bases not matched to a gene. The CDR3 extends over 20 amino acids. CDR3 sequence reads: CASSQESSWGLAGVNGELFF. CDR3 DNA: TGTGCCAGCAGCCAAGAATCCTCCTGGGGCTTAGCGGGAGTGAACGGGGAGCTGTTTTTT.

The genes are TRBV25-1 and TRBJ1-1; D perhaps matches TRBD1 (6 bases). Germline V gene data show CDR1 as MGHDK and CDR2 as SYGVNS. This CDR3 is built from 13 residues. With 3 bases removed from V and 7 bases from J, the gap between germline ends came to 12 bases. The CDR3 loop is CASSDPGQFEAFF. In nucleotides, the CDR3 is TGTGCCAGCAGTGATCCTGGACAGTTTGAAGCTTTCTTT.

This sequence joins TRBV27 and TRBJ1-4, with a possible D match to TRBD1 (6 bases). The CDR3 runs 12 residues. The germline V gene encodes CDR1 MNHEY and CDR2 SMNVEV (reference sequence). Between the trimmed V and J ends, which lost 8 bases and 8 bases, there was a span of 12 bases. CDR3 protein: CASRGAEEKLFF. CDR3 sequence (DNA): TGTGCCAGCCGGGGGGCAGAGGAAAAACTGTTTTTT.

V gene TRBV20-1 combines with J gene TRBJ2-1; possibly TRBD1 or TRBD2 for D (5 bases each). Germline loops: CDR1 DFQATT, CDR2 SNEGSKA (reference sequence). The CDR3 sequence is 11 residues long. V was shortened by 6 bases and J by 10 bases, with 13 bases between the two germline ends. Here the CDR3 DNA reads TGCAGTGCCCCATGGGGGTACGAGCAGTTCTTC. This codes for CSAPWGYEQFF.

The chain employs TRBV12-3 or TRBV12-4 and TRBJ2-1; 10 nucleotides agree with TRBD1. The CDR3 is 16 residues long. V shed 6 bases, J shed 7 bases, and the junction held 12 bases outside the gene matches. CDR3: CASSLLTGGHGNEQFF. The DNA for the CDR3 is TGTGCCAGCAGCCTCCTGACAGGGGGCCATGGGAATGAGCAGTTCTTC.

This clonotype was seen ten or more times. A much larger clone lies one base from this, so it may be a read error. V is TRBV6-4 and J is TRBJ2-2, with D uncertain. The CDR3 sequence is 13 residues long. The ends were cut back, 2 bases at V and 1 base at J, with 2 bases in the middle. From germline, CDR1 is MRHNA and CDR2 SNTAGT. The CDR3 is CASSDRNTGELFF. The CDR3 nucleotides read TGTGCCAGCAGTGACAGGAACACCGGGGAGCTGTTTTTT.

The chain recombines TRBV12-3 or TRBV12-4 with TRBJ1-1, with 7 nucleotides matching TRBD1. This CDR3 has 15 amino acids. With V trimmed by 1 base and J by 9 bases, 11 bases remained unmatched. In DNA form, the CDR3 reads TGTGCCAGCAGTTTAGGCGGCTCTGGGGGACAGAAAGCTTTCTTT. It translates to CASSLGGSGGQKAFF.

This chain joins TRBV5-1 and TRBJ2-1, with 7 bases identical to TRBD1. Germline loops: CDR1 SGHRS, CDR2 YFSETQ. This CDR3 region has 14 residues. Trimming cost V 1 base and J 9 bases; bases outside gene matches: 7. For the CDR3, the DNA is TGCGCCAGCAGCTTGTCAGGGGGAGATGGTGAGCAGTTCTTC. Protein: CASSLSGGDGEQFF.

This clonotype has a handful of counts. The chain employs TRBV25-1 and TRBJ1-3, with 8 bases lining up with TRBD1. The J segment lost 0 bases and the V segment lost 4 bases, leaving 14 bases of the junction unmatched. This CDR3 has 19 amino acids. Germline-derived CDR1 and CDR2 are MGHDK and SYGVNS. The CDR3, as DNA: TGTGCCAGCAGTGGCAACATACGGACAGGGCACCACTCTGGAAACACCATATATTTT. Encoded protein: CASSGNIRTGHHSGNTIYF.

This clonotype was counted between two and nine times. V gene TRBV7-9 combines with J gene TRBJ2-2; tentative D call: TRBD1 (6 bases). The CDR3 is 15 amino acids. CDR1 and CDR2 from the germline V gene are SEHNR and FQNEAQ (reference sequence). The V and J ends lost 5 bases and 6 bases respectively, with 16 bases between them. As DNA, the CDR3 is TGTGCCAGCAGCCCCAGGGGATCAATTTCCGGGGAGCTGTTTTTT. The encoded protein is CASSPRGSISGELFF. The full variable domain, rest sourced from reference TRBV7-9 and TRBJ2-2, is DTGVSQNPRHKITKRGQNVTFRCDPISEHNRLYWYRQTLGQGPEFLTYFQNEAQLEKSRLLSDRFSAERPKGSFSTLEIQRTEQGDSAMYLCASSPRGSISGELFFGEGSRLTVL.

The rearrangement links TRBV5-1 to TRBJ2-2; D may be TRBD2 (5 bases). Trimming stripped 4 bases from V and 1 base from J, with 14 bases between. The CDR3 sequence is 16 residues long. Germline V gives CDR1 SGHRS, CDR2 YFSETQ. CDR3 bases: TGCGCCAGCAGCCCCAAGGACTCAGTGAACACCGGGGAGCTGTTTTTT. Its protein is CASSPKDSVNTGELFF.

V is TRBV7-6 and J is TRBJ2-1; a possible D gene is TRBD2 (6 bases). The CDR3 is 15 amino acids. Trimming stripped 1 base from V and 4 bases from J, with 11 bases between. The germline gives CDR1 SGHVS, CDR2 FNYEAQ. The CDR3 is CASSLGLGPYNEQFF. Written as DNA, the CDR3 is TGTGCCAGCAGCTTAGGACTAGGCCCTTACAATGAGCAGTTCTTC.

This chain connects TRBV6-1 to TRBJ2-6, with D perhaps TRBD1 (6 bases). The V and J ends lost 3 bases and 4 bases respectively, with 10 bases between them. This CDR3 has 15 amino acids. Germline values: CDR1 MNHNS, CDR2 SASEGT. CDR3 residues: CASSDPGTGANVLTF. The CDR3 DNA follows: TGTGCCAGCAGTGACCCCGGGACAGGGGCCAACGTCCTGACTTTC.

The rearrangement joins TRBV5-6 to TRBJ2-7; 7 bases line up with TRBD2. The ends lost 4 bases at V and 7 bases at J; junction bases unmatched: 11. The CDR3 is made up of 14 amino acids. In germline, CDR1 is SGHDT, CDR2 YYEEEE. DNA of the CDR3: TGTGCCAGCAGCGTCGCGGGGGAGGCGAGGGAGCAGTACTTC. The encoded protein is CASSVAGEAREQYF.

The J gene is TRBJ2-3, the V gene TRBV11-2, with 8 bases lining up with TRBD2. With V trimmed by 1 base and J by 0 bases, 3 bases remained unmatched. The CDR3 contains 16 residues. The germline V gene has CDR1 SGHAT and CDR2 FQNNGV. The CDR3 here is CASSLGGGRSTDTQYF. CDR3 nucleotide sequence: TGTGCCAGCAGCTTAGGTGGCGGGAGGAGCACAGATACGCAGTATTTT.

This chain joins TRBV6-1 and TRBJ2-5; 10 nucleotides match TRBD1. Germline CDR1 reads MNHNS; CDR2 reads SASEGT. V gave up 5 bases and J gave up 1 base; unmatched junction bases: 7. The CDR3 has 16 amino acids. This CDR3 is CASSQWTGGAQETQYF. The CDR3 nucleotides read TGTGCCAGCAGTCAATGGACAGGGGGGGCCCAAGAGACCCAGTACTTC.

V and J are TRBV7-8 and TRBJ1-1, with a possible D match to TRBD1 (6 bases). Germline CDR1 SGHVS, CDR2 FQNEAQ. The CDR3 has 14 amino acids. The germline V and J ends were trimmed by 7 bases and 4 bases, with 16 bases remaining between them. CDR3 protein: CASTLGGGGTEAFF. The CDR3 bases are TGTGCCAGCACCCTAGGGGGAGGGGGCACTGAAGCTTTCTTT.

The gene calls are TRBV5-1 and TRBJ2-1; D perhaps matches TRBD1 (6 bases). Germline values: CDR1 SGHRS, CDR2 YFSETQ. The CDR3 consists of 13 residues. The V end lost 8 bases, the J end lost 6 bases, and 15 bases lay between the germline ends. CDR3 nucleotide sequence: TGCGCCAGTCGGAGGCAGGGGTTCAATGAGCAGTTCTTC. It codes for CASRRQGFNEQFF.

This chain connects TRBV29-1 to TRBJ2-1; TRBD2 aligns across 7 bases. The trim removed 7 bases at V and 0 bases at J, leaving 9 bases unmatched. There are 15 residues in the CDR3. Germline V CDR1 and CDR2: SQVTM, ANQGSEA. CDR3 residues: CSARLGGSSYNEQFF. The CDR3 DNA reads as TGCAGCGCCCGGTTGGGCGGGAGCTCCTACAATGAGCAGTTCTTC.